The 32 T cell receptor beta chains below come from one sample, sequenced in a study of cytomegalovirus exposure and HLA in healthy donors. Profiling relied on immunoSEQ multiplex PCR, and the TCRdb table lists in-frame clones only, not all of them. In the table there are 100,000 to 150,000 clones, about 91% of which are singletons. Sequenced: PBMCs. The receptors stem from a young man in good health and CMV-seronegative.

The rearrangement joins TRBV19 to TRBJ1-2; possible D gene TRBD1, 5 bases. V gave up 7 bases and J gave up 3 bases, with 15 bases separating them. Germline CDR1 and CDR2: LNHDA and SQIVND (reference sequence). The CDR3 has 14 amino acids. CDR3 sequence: CASMTFRGDYGYTF. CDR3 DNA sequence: TGTGCCAGTATGACCTTCCGGGGGGACTATGGCTACACCTTC. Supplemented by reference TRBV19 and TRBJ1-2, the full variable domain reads DGGITQSPKYLFRKEGQNVTLSCEQNLNHDAMYWYRQDPGQGLRLIYYSQIVNDFQKGDIAEGYSVSREKKESFPLTVTSAQKNPTAFYLCASMTFRGDYGYTFGSGTRLTVV.

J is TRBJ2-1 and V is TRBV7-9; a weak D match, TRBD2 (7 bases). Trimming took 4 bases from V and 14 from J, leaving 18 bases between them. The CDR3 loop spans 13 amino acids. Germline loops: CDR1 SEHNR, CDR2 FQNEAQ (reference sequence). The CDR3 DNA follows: TGTGCCAGCAGCTCAGACAGGATAGGGGGGGAGTTCTTC. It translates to CASSSDRIGGEFF.

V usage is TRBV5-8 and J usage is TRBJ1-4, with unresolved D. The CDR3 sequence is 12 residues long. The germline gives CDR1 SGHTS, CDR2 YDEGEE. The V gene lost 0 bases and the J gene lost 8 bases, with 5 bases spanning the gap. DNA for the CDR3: TGTGCCAGCAGCTTGGAGAGGGAAAAACTGTTTTTT. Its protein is CASSLEREKLFF. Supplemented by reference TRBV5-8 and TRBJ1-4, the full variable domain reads EAGVTQSPTHLIKTRGQQATLRCSPISGHTSVYWYQQALGLGLQFLLWYDEGEERNRGNFPPRFSGRQFPNYSSELNVNALELEDSALYLCASSLEREKLFFGSGTQLSVL.

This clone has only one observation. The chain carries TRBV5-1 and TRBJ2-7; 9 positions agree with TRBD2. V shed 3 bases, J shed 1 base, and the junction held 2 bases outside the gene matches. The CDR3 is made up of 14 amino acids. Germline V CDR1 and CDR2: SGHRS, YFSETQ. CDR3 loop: CASSYSGGSYEQYF. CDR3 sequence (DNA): TGCGCCAGCAGCTACAGCGGGGGGTCCTACGAGCAGTACTTC.

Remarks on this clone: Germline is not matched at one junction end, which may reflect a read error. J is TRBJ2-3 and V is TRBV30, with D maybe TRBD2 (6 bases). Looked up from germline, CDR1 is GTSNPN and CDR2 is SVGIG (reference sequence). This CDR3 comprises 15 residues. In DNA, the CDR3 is TGTGCCTGGAGACCGGGACGGCGGGGAACAGCTACGCAGTATTTT. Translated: CAWRPGRRGTATQYF.

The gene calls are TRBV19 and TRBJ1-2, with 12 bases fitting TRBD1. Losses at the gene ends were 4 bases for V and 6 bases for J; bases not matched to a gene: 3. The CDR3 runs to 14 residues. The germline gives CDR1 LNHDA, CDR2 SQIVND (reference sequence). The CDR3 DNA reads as TGTGCCAGTAGTAGGGACAGGGGGCGCGATGGCTACACCTTC. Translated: CASSRDRGRDGYTF.

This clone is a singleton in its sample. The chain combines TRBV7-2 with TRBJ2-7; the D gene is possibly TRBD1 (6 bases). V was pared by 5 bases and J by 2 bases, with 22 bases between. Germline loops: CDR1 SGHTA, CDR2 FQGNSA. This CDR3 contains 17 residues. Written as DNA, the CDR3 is TGTGCCAGCAGCCCCGTTTTTTCCGGACAGAACCCCTACGAGCAGTACTTC. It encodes CASSPVFSGQNPYEQYF.

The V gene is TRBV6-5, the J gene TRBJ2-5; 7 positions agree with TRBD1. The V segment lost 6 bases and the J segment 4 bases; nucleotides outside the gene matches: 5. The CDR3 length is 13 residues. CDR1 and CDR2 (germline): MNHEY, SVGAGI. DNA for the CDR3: TGTGCCAGCAGGGGGGACAGAGGAGAGACCCAGTACTTC. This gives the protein CASRGDRGETQYF.

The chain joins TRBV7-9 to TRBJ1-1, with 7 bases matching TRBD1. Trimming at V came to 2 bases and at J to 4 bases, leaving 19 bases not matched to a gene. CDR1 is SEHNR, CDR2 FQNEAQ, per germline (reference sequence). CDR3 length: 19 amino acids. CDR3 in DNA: TGTGCCAGCAGCTTAAGCGGGAGAGGGGGCTGGAGGGGGAGCACTGAAGCTTTCTTT. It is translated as CASSLSGRGGWRGSTEAFF. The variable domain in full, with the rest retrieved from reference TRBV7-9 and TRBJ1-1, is DTGVSQNPRHKITKRGQNVTFRCDPISEHNRLYWYRQTLGQGPEFLTYFQNEAQLEKSRLLSDRFSAERPKGSFSTLEIQRTEQGDSAMYLCASSLSGRGGWRGSTEAFFGQGTRLTVV.

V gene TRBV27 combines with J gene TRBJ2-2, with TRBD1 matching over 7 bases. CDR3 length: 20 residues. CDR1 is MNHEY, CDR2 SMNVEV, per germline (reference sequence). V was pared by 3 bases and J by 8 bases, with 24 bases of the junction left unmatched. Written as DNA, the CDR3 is TGTGCCAGCAGTTTCCCCACAACCCAACAGGGGAAGAGGACCCTGGGGGAGCTGTTTTTT. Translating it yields CASSFPTTQQGKRTLGELFF.

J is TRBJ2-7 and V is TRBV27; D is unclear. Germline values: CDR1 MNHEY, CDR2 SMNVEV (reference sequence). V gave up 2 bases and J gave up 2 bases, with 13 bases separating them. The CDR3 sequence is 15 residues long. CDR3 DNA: TGTGCCAGCAGTTTAAGTCCGCGTCCCACCTACGAGCAGTACTTC. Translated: CASSLSPRPTYEQYF.

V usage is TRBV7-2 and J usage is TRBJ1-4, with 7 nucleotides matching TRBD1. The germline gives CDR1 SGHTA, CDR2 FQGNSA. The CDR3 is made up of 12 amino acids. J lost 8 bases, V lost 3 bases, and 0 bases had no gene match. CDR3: CASSLDREKLFF. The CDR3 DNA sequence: TGTGCCAGCAGCTTGGACAGGGAAAAACTGTTTTTT.

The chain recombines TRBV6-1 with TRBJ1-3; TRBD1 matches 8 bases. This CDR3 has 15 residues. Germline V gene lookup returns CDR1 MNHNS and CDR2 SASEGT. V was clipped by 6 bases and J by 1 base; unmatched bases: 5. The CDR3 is CASRGQAISGNTIYF. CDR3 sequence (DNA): TGTGCCAGCAGGGGACAGGCCATTTCTGGAAACACCATATATTTT.

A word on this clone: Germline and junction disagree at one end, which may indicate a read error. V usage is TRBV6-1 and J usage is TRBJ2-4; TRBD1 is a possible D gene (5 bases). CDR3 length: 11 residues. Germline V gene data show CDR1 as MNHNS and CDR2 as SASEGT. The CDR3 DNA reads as TGTGCCAGCAGTGAAGTGGGCAGGGCCAGGTTC. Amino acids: CASSEVGRARF.

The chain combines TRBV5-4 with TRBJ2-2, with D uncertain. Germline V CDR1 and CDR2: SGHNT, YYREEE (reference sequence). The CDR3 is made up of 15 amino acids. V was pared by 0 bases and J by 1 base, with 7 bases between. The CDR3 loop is CASSLGLMNTGELFF. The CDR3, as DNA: TGTGCCAGCAGCTTGGGACTGATGAACACCGGGGAGCTGTTTTTT.

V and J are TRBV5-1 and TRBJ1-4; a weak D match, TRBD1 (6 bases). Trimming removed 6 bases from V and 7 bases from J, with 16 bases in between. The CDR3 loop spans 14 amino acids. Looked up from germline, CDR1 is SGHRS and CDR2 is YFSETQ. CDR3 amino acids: CASTPQGLSEKLFF. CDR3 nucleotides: TGCGCCAGCACTCCCCAGGGGTTGAGTGAAAAACTGTTTTTT.

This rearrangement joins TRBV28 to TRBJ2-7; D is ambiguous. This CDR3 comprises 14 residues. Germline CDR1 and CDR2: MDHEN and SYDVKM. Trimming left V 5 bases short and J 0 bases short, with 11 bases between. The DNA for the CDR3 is TGTGCCAGCAGTACCTTGACTCTCTCCTACGAGCAGTACTTC. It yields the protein CASSTLTLSYEQYF.

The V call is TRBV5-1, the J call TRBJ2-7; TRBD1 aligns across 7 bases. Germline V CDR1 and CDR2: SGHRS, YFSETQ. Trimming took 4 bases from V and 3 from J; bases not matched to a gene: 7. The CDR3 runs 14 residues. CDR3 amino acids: CASSQLTGDYEQYF. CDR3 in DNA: TGCGCCAGCAGCCAGTTAACAGGGGACTACGAGCAGTACTTC.

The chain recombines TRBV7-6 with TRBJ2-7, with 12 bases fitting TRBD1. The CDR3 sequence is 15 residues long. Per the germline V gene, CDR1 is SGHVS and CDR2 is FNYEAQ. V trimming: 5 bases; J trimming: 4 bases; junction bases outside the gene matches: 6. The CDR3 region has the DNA TGTGCCAGCAGCCACCCGGGACAGGGGGCATACGAGCAGTACTTC. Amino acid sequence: CASSHPGQGAYEQYF. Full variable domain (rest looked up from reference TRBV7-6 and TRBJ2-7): GAGVSQSPRYKVTKRGQDVALRCDPISGHVSLYWYRQALGQGPEFLTYFNYEAQQDKSGLPNDRFSAERPEGSISTLTIQRTEQRDSAMYRCASSHPGQGAYEQYFGPGTRLTVT.

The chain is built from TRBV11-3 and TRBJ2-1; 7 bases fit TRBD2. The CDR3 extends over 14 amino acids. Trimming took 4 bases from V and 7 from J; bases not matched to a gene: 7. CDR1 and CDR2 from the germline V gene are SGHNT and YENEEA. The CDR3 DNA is TGTGCCAGCAGCTCCGTCGGGGGGTTAAATGAGCAGTTCTTC. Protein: CASSSVGGLNEQFF.

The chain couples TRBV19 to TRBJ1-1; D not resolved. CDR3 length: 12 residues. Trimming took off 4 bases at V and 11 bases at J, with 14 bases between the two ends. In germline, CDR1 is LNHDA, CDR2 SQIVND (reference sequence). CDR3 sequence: CASSTRVEGAFF. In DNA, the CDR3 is TGTGCCAGTAGTACCCGGGTTGAGGGCGCTTTCTTT.

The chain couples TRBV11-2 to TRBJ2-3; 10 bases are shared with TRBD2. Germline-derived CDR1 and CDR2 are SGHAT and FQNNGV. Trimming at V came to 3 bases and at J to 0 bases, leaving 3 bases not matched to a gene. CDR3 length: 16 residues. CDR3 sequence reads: CASSFIAGGSTDTQYF. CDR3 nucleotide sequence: TGTGCCAGCAGCTTTATAGCGGGGGGTAGCACAGATACGCAGTATTTT.

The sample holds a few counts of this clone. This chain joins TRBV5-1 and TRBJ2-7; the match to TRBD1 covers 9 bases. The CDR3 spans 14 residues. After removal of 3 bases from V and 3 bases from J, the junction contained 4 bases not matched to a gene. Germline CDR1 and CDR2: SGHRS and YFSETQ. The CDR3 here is CASSSGDRDYEQYF. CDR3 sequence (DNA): TGCGCCAGCAGCTCAGGGGACAGGGACTACGAGCAGTACTTC.

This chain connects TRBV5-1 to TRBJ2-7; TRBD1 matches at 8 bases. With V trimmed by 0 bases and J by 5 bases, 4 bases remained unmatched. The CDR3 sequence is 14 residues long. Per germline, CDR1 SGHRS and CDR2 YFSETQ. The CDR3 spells CASSLGDRINEQYF. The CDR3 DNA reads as TGCGCCAGCAGCTTGGGGGACAGGATTAACGAGCAGTACTTC.

The DNA for the CDR3 is TGTGCCAGCAGGCCATCGGGTGGAAACACCATATATTTT. It yields the protein CASRPSGGNTIYF. The chain uses TRBV28 and TRBJ1-3; D gene unclear. This CDR3 has 13 residues. CDR1 and CDR2 from the germline V gene are MDHEN and SYDVKM. Trimming left V 6 bases short and J 3 bases short, with 9 bases between. The full variable domain, in which reference TRBV28 and TRBJ1-3 provide the parts outside the CDR3, is DVKVTQSSRYLVKRTGEKVFLECVQDMDHENMFWYRQDPGLGLRLIYFSYDVKMKEKGDIPEGYSVSREKKERFSLILESASTNQTSMYLCASRPSGGNTIYFGEGSWLTVV.

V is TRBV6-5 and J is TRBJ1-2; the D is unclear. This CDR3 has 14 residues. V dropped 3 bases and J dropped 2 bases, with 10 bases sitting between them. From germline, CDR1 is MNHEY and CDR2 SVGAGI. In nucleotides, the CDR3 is TGTGCCAGCAGTTATCGCCCAGTAAACTATGGCTACACCTTC. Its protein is CASSYRPVNYGYTF.

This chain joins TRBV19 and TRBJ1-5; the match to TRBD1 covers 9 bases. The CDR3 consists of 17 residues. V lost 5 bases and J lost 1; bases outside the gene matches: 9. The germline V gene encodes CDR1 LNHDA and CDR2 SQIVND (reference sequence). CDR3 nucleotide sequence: TGTGCCAGTAGTCAAGGACAGGGGAAAGGAAGCAATCAGCCCCAGCATTTT. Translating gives CASSQGQGKGSNQPQHF.

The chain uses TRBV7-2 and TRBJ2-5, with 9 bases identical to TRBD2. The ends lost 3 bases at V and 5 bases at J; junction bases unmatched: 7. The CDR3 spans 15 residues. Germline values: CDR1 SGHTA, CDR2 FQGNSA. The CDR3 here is CASSFKRGDRETQYF. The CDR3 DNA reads TGTGCCAGCAGCTTCAAGCGGGGGGACCGGGAGACCCAGTACTTC.

The CDR3 here is CASSQPGQTLYEQYF. The CDR3 DNA follows: TGTGCCAGCAGCCAACCGGGACAGACTCTCTACGAGCAGTACTTC. The gene calls are TRBV28 and TRBJ2-7; 7 bases agree with TRBD1. CDR1 MDHEN and CDR2 SYDVKM come from the germline V gene. The CDR3 length is 15 residues. V shed 6 bases, J shed 3 bases, and the junction held 11 bases outside the gene matches.

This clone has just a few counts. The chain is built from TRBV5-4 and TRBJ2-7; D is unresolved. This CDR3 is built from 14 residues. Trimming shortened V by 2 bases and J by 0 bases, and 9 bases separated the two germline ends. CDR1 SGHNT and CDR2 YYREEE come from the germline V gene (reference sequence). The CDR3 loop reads CASSFGRSSYEQYF. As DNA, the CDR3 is TGTGCCAGCAGCTTCGGCCGGAGCTCCTACGAGCAGTACTTC.

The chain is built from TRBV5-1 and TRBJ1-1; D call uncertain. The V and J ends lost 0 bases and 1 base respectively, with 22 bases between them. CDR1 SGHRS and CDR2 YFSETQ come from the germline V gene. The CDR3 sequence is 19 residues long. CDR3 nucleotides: TGCGCCAGCAGCTTGGATCTTAAGAATCCGCAACGGGGGAACACTGAAGCTTTCTTT. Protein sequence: CASSLDLKNPQRGNTEAFF. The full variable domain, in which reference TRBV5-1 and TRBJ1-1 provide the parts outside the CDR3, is KAGVTQTPRYLIKTRGQQVTLSCSPISGHRSVSWYQQTPGQGLQFLFEYFSETQRNKGNFPGRFSGRQFSNSRSEMNVSTLELGDSALYLCASSLDLKNPQRGNTEAFFGQGTRLTVV.

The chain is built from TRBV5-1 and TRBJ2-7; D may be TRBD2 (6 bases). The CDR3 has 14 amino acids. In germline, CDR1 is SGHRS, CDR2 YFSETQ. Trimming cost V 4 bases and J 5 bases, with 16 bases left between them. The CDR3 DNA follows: TGCGCCAGCAGCCTGGGACTTTCGGTGAACGAGCAGTACTTC. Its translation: CASSLGLSVNEQYF.